This T cell receptor beta chain was recovered during a study of radiation and T cells in renal cell carcinoma. This clone was counted a few times. The antigen is undetermined. This CDR3 has 16 residues. Germline CDR1 is SGHDT and CDR2 is YYEEEE. Trimming took off 1 base at V and 0 bases at J, with 13 bases between the two ends. Time point described: blood 4 weeks post-SBRT, at nephrectomy. Treatment: 15 Gy SBRT to primary tumor, nephrectomy 4 weeks later. Assay used: immunoSEQ multiplex PCR; TCRdb lists only in-frame clones, some missing. The sample holds 150,000 to 200,000 clones, about nine tenths seen once. General study results and limits: Pretreatment tumor biopsies were lacking, so baseline clonotypes are unknown.

Sequencing was performed on blood, taken from a patient whose treatment included radiotherapy and nephrectomy. The sequence was collected from a woman between 50 and 59 years old with renal cell carcinoma. This chain uses TRBV5-6 with TRBJ1-1; D might be TRBD1 (6 bases). CDR3 in amino acids: CASSLFRGGMNTEAFF. CDR3 nucleotide sequence: TGTGCCAGCAGCTTGTTCAGGGGAGGCATGAACACTGAAGCTTTCTTT.